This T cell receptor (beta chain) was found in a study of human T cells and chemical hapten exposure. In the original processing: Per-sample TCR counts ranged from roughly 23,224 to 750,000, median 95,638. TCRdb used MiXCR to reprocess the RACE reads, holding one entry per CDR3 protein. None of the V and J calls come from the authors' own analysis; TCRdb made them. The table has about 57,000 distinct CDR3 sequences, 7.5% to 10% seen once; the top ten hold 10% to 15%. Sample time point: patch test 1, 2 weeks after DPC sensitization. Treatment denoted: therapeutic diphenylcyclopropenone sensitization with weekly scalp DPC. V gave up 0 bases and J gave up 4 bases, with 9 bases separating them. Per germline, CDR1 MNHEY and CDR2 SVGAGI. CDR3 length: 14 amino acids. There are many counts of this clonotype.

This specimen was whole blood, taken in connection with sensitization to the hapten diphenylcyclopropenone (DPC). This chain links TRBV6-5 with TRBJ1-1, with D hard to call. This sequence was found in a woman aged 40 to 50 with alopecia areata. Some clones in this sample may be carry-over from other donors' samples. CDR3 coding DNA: TGTGCCAGCAGTTACTCGAGGAGTAGCACTGAAGCTTTCTTT. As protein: CASSYSRSSTEAFF.